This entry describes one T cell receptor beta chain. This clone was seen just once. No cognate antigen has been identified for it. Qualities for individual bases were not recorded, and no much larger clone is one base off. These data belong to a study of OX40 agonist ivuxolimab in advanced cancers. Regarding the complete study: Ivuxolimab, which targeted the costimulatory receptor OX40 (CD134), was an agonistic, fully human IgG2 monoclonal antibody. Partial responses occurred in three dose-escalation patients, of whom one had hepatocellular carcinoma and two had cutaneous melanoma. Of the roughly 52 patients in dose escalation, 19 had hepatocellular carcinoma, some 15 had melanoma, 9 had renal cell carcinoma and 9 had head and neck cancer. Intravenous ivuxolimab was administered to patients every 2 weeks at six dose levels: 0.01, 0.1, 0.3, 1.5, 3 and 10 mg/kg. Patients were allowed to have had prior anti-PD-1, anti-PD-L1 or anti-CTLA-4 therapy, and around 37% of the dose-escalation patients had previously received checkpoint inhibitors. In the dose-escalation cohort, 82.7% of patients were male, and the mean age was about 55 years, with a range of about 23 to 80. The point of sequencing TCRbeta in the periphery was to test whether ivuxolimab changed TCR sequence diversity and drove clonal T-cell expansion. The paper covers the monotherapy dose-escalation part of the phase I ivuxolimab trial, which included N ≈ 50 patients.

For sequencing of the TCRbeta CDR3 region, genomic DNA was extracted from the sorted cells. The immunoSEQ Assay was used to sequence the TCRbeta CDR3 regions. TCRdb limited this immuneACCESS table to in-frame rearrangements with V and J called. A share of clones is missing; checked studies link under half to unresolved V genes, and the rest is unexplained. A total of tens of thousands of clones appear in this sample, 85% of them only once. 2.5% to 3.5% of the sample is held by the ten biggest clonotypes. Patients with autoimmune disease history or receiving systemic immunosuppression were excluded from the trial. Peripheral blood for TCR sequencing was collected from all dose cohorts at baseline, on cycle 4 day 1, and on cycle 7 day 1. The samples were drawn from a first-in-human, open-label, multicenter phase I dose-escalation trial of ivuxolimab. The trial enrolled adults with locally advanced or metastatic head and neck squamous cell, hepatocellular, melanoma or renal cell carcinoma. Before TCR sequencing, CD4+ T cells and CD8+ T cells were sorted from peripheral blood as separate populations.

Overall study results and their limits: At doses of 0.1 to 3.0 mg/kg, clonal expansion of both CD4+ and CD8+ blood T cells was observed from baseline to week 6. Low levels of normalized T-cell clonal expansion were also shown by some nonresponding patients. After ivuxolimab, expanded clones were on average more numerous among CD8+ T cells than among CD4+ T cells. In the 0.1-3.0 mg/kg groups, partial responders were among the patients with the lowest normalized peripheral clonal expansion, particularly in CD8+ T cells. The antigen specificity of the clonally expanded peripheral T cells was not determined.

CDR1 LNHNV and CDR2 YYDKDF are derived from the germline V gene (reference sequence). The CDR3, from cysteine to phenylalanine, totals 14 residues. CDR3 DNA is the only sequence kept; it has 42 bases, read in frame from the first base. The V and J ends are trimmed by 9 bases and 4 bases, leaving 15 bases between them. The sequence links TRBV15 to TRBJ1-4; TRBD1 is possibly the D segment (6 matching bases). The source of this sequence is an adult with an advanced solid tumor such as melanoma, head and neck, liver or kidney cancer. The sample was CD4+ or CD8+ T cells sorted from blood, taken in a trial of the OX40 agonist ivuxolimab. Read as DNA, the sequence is TGTGCCACTAGGGGGGTCATGGGTAATGAAAAACTGTTTTTT. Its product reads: CATRGVMGNEKLFF. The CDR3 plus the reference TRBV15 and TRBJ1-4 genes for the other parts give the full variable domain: DAMVIQNPRYQVTQFGKPVTLSCSQTLNHNVMYWYQQKSSQAPKLLFHYYDKDFNNEADTPDNFQSRRPNTSFCFLDIRSPGLGDTAMYLCATRGVMGNEKLFFGSGTQLSVL.